What follows is one T cell receptor beta chain and its context. An end of the junction does not agree with germline; a read error may underlie this. CD45RO-negative, CCR7-positively selected cells formed the naive CD8 fraction, excluding terminally differentiated effector memory CD45RA+ cells. None of the donors, who were healthy HIV-negative adults, had recently had acute infections or vaccinations. Those who donated, Caucasian adults without exception, all lived in Nashville, Tennessee. The data derive from a study of shared clonotypes between healthy human individuals. The CDR3 has 11 amino acids. Deep-level settings were used for running the assay. Method: immunoSEQ multiplex PCR; TCRdb's copy keeps in-frame clones and lacks some. The data show millions of clones, with 85% to 95% seen just once and 1.5% to 2% held by the top ten.

Input material: naive CD8+ T cells from PBMCs. The rearrangement joins TRBV23-1 to TRBJ2-7; D may be TRBD1 or TRBD2 (5 bases each). TRBV23-1 is flagged as an ORF with uncertain function. The TCR comes from a young man in good health. Some clones in this sample may be carry-over from other donors' samples. CDR3 sequence: CASSLGTGRGF. DNA for the CDR3: TGCGCCAGCAGTCTGGGGACCGGCCGAGGCTTC.